This entry is about one T cell receptor (beta chain). The junction departs from germline at one end; a sequencing error may be responsible. The presence of advanced solid tumors lacking tumor-infiltrating lymphocytes characterized eligible patients. These data belong to a study of low-dose radiotherapy and immunotherapy resistance in tumors. Germline lookup yields CDR1 LNHDA and CDR2 SQIVND (reference sequence). The CDR3 contains 15 residues. TRAV- and TRBV-specific primers primed first-strand cDNA, covering alpha and beta chains. PCR amplification of the TCRs was performed with Phusion for 20 to 25 PCR cycles, and it relied on a constant-region primer together with a V-primer adapter. TCRdb re-called the reads with MiXCR, one entry per CDR3 protein. The sample has 12,000 or so distinct CDR3 sequences, 65% to 85% seen once.

The chain carries TRBV19 and TRBJ2-2, with D perhaps matching TRBD1 (5 bases). The TCR sequence derives from a human donor with advanced metastatic prostate, ovarian, gallbladder or colorectal cancer (not recorded which). This table probably holds off-target reads from a library built for another chain. This CDR3 reads CASRGQGANTGELFF. Written as DNA, the CDR3 is TGTGCGAGTAGGGGCCAGGGCGCGAACACCGGGGAGCTGTTTTTT.